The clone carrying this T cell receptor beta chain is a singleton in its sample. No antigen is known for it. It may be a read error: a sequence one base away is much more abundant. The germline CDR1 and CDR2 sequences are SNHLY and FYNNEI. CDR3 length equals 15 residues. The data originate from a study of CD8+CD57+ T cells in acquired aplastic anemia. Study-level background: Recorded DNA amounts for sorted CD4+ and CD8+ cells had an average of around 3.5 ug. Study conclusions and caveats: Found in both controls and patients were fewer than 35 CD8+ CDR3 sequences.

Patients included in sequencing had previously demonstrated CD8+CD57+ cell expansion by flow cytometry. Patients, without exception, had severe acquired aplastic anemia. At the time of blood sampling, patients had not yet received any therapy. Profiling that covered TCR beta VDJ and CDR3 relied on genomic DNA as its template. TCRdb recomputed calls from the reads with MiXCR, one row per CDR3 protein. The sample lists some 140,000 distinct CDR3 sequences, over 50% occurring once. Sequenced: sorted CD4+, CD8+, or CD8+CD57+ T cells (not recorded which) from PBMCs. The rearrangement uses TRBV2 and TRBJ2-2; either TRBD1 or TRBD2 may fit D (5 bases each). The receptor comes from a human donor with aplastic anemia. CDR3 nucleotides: TGTGCCAGCAGTTACGGGACCACGAACACCGAGGAGCTGTTTTTT. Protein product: CASSYGTTNTEELFF.